This is a list of T cell receptor beta chains from one sample in a study of post-analysis software for immune sequencing data. From the PCR reads, TCRdb called clonotypes with MiXCR, one entry per CDR3 protein. The sample lists about 430,000 distinct CDR3 sequences; less than 40% were seen once. Sequencing input: blood. Source of these receptors: a girl aged 2-10 years with multiple sclerosis. Both conserved end residues are part of each CDR3. The D gene is left open where the match is weak. Size tells how often a clone was seen (once, few, many) or the class of an expanded clone, and some rows leave it out.

TRBJ1-6,TRBV4-2,NA,NA,CASSQAFRQRSFSPLHF,TGTGCCAGCAGCCAGGCTTTTCGACAGCGATCTTTTTCACCCCTCCACTTT
TRBJ2-1,TRBV14,NA,few,CASSQKKQYNEQFF,TGTGCCAGCAGCCAGAAAAAGCAATACAATGAGCAGTTCTTC
TRBJ2-4,TRBV5-5,TRBD1,NA,CASSADRDGIQYF,TGTGCCAGCAGCGCAGACAGGGACGGCATTCAGTACTTC
TRBJ2-4,TRBV4-3,NA,NA,CASSQGSGGETKNIQYF,TGCGCCAGCAGCCAAGGGTCCGGGGGAGAAACCAAAAACATTCAGTACTTC
TRBJ2-7,TRBV13,NA,few,CASSLGDAAYEQYF,TGTGCCAGCAGCTTAGGGGACGCCGCCTACGAGCAGTACTTC
TRBJ1-1,TRBV6-5,NA,few,CASSLDRTNTEAFF,TGTGCCAGCAGTTTGGACAGAACTAACACTGAAGCTTTCTTT
TRBJ2-5,TRBV29-1,TRBD2,NA,CSVERTSGTSLQETQYF,TGCAGCGTCGAGAGGACTAGCGGGACATCCCTTCAAGAGACCCAGTACTTC
TRBJ2-4,TRBV5-1,NA,NA,CASSLYGAKNIQYF,TGCGCCAGCAGCTTGTATGGGGCCAAAAACATTCAGTACTTC
TRBJ2-1,TRBV7-2,TRBD1,NA,CASSLARGTYNEQFF,TGTGCCAGCAGCTTAGCCAGGGGGACCTACAATGAGCAGTTCTTC
TRBJ1-5,TRBV24-1,TRBD1,NA,CATSEPDRVQPQHF,TGTGCCACCAGTGAACCGGACAGGGTCCAGCCCCAGCATTTT
TRBJ2-3,TRBV28,TRBD2,NA,CASTLGGRKGDTQYF,TGTGCCAGCACCCTTGGCGGGAGAAAAGGAGATACGCAGTATTTT
TRBJ2-1,TRBV7-6,TRBD2,NA,CASSPISGGRYNKQFF,TGTGCCAGCAGCCCAATTAGCGGGGGGCGCTACAATAAGCAGTTCTTC
TRBJ2-7,TRBV10-3,TRBD2,NA,CAILKTSGAYEQYF,TGTGCCATTCTAAAAACTAGCGGGGCCTACGAGCAGTACTTC
TRBJ2-1,TRBV27,TRBD2,NA,CASSLSPSGRGEQFF,TGTGCCAGCAGTTTATCACCTAGCGGGAGGGGTGAGCAGTTCTTC
TRBJ2-3,TRBV12-3/TRBV12-4,NA,many,CASSWNTQYF,TGTGCCAGCAGTTGGAATACGCAGTATTTT
TRBJ2-5,TRBV20-1,TRBD1,NA,CSATRTGAVTQYF,TGCAGTGCTACAAGGACAGGGGCGGTGACCCAGTACTTC
TRBJ2-5,TRBV20-1,NA,NA,CSASMGHSQETQYF,TGCAGTGCTAGTATGGGACACAGCCAAGAGACCCAGTACTTC
TRBJ1-5,TRBV12-3/TRBV12-4,TRBD1,NA,CASTRTGLYSNQPQHF,TGTGCCAGCACGAGGACAGGACTTTATAGCAATCAGCCCCAGCATTTT
TRBJ2-5,TRBV20-1,NA,many,CSAEERGQGQGTQYF,TGCAGTGCCGAGGAACGGGGCCAGGGGCAAGGGACCCAGTACTTC
TRBJ2-3,TRBV6-6,NA,NA,CASSSAVIADTQYF,TGTGCCAGCAGTTCCGCCGTTATAGCAGATACGCAGTATTTT
TRBJ2-5,TRBV15,TRBD1,few,CATSRDLAGGPQETQYF,TGTGCCACCAGCAGAGATTTAGCAGGGGGACCCCAAGAGACCCAGTACTTC
TRBJ2-1,TRBV12-3/TRBV12-4,NA,NA,CASSLPTVAYNEQFF,TGTGCCAGCAGTTTGCCGACTGTGGCCTACAATGAGCAGTTCTTC
TRBJ1-6,TRBV27,NA,few,CASSFRASVYNSPLHF,TGTGCCAGCAGTTTTAGGGCCTCCGTCTATAATTCACCCCTCCACTTT
TRBJ2-5,TRBV27,TRBD1,few,CASSSTGQGKLGETQYF,TGTGCCAGCAGCTCTACGGGACAGGGTAAACTTGGAGAGACCCAGTACTTC
TRBJ2-1,TRBV2,TRBD2,NA,CAGSGTSGRFPYNEQFF,TGTGCCGGCTCCGGGACTAGCGGGAGATTTCCCTACAATGAGCAGTTCTTC
TRBJ1-1,TRBV14,NA,NA,CASSQVWGTEAFF,TGTGCCAGCAGCCAAGTCTGGGGCACTGAAGCTTTCTTT
TRBJ1-1,TRBV5-1,NA,few,CASSQGTDGTEAFF,TGCGCCAGCAGCCAGGGGACGGATGGGACTGAAGCTTTCTTT
TRBJ1-4,TRBV6-5,TRBD1,few,CASSYIGQGEKLFF,TGTGCCAGCAGTTACATTGGACAGGGTGAAAAACTGTTTTTT
TRBJ2-4,TRBV5-1,NA,NA,CASSLTQNIQYF,TGCGCCAGCAGCCTGACCCAAAACATTCAGTACTTC
TRBJ1-2,TRBV6-5,TRBD1,few,CASRPGTGDGYTF,TGTGCCAGCAGACCAGGGACAGGGGACGGCTACACCTTC
TRBJ2-1,TRBV4-2,NA,many,CATGGGPSNEQFF,TGTGCCACGGGAGGGGGCCCCTCCAATGAGCAGTTCTTC
TRBJ2-7,TRBV29-1,NA,NA,CSSSAGRGEQYF,TGCAGCTCCTCGGCCGGACGTGGCGAGCAGTACTTC
TRBJ2-3,TRBV20-1,NA,NA,CSAEAGTSTDTQYF,TGCAGTGCCGAGGCCGGGACTAGCACAGATACGCAGTATTTT
TRBJ2-1,TRBV6-2/TRBV6-3,TRBD2,few,CASSYTSGVYNEQFF,TGTGCCAGCAGCTACACTAGCGGGGTATACAATGAGCAGTTCTTC
TRBJ2-7,TRBV12-3/TRBV12-4,TRBD2,few,CASSSPETSGEEQYF,TGTGCCAGCAGTTCTCCCGAGACTAGCGGGGAAGAGCAGTACTTC
TRBJ2-3,TRBV6-5,TRBD2,few,CASSYIPGLAGGRTDTQYF,TGTGCCAGCAGTTACATCCCGGGACTAGCGGGGGGCCGCACAGATACGCAGTATTTT